The 20 T cell receptor beta chains in this list originate from one sample, sequenced in a study of post-analysis software for immune sequencing data. Overall study results and limits: In patients, about 5 TRBV segments were more frequent than in controls, with TRBV5-6, TRBV5-1 and TRBV20-1 among them.

What these receptors recognize is not known. Tagging with unique molecular identifiers was a feature of the TCR beta cDNA libraries. TCRdb reanalysed the PCR reads using MiXCR and keeps one entry per CDR3 protein. The top ten hold approximately 11% of the sample, which has roughly 670,000 distinct CDR3 sequences, approximately 60% seen once. Sequenced input: blood. The receptor source for this set is a girl aged 2-10 years with multiple sclerosis.

This clonotype occurred a few times. This rearrangement joins TRBV27 to TRBJ2-1, with 10 positions matching TRBD2. CDR3 length: 17 residues. The trim removed 5 bases at V and 8 bases at J, leaving 15 bases unmatched. Germline CDR1 is MNHEY and CDR2 is SMNVEV (reference sequence). The CDR3 DNA is TGTGCCAGCAGTCTCCCACCTCGTAGCGGGAGGTCGGATGAGCAGTTCTTC. Protein: CASSLPPRSGRSDEQFF.

J is TRBJ2-7 and V is TRBV11-3, with 9 bases identical to TRBD1. The DNA end lines up better with TRBJ2-5; the J call may be wrong. The germline V gene encodes CDR1 SGHNT and CDR2 YENEEA. This CDR3 has 15 amino acids. Written as DNA, the CDR3 is TGTGCCAGCAGCCGACCGGGACAGGGCGGGGAGACCCAGTACTTC. This gives the protein CASSRPGQGGETQYF.

The gene calls are TRBV6-5 and TRBJ2-7, with 10 bases aligning to TRBD2. The CDR3 spans 14 residues. The V gene's germline CDR1 is MNHEY and CDR2 SVGAGI. The junction had 3 bases not matched to a gene; V was cut back by 7 bases and J by 0 bases. The CDR3 DNA is TGTGCCAGCACCCGGACTAGCGGCTCCTACGAGCAGTACTTC. As protein: CASTRTSGSYEQYF.

This clonotype is a singleton in its sample. The V call is TRBV5-1, the J call TRBJ2-5, with D possibly matching TRBD2 (6 bases). V lost 1 base to trimming and J lost 7 bases, with 11 bases between them. CDR1 is SGHRS and CDR2 is YFSETQ in the germline V gene. The CDR3 loop spans 13 amino acids. Written as DNA, the CDR3 is TGCGCCAGCAGCTTGTCGGGGGACGGGACCCAGTACTTC. This encodes CASSLSGDGTQYF.

The CDR3 DNA sequence: TGTGCCATCAGGGGACTAGCGGGAGAGGCAGATACGCAGTATTTT. Residues: CAIRGLAGEADTQYF. The chain couples TRBV10-3 to TRBJ2-3; 14 bases line up with TRBD2. With 6 bases clipped from V and 4 bases from J, the junction kept 3 bases outside the gene matches. This CDR3 region has 15 residues. Germline lookup yields CDR1 ENHRY and CDR2 SYGVKD.

The J gene is TRBJ2-2, the V gene TRBV5-4, with 7 bases fitting TRBD1. Germline V CDR1 and CDR2: SGHNT, YYREEE (reference sequence). J was trimmed by 5 bases and V by 4 bases; bases with no gene match: 8. CDR3 size: 15 residues. The CDR3 sequence is CASSPDRVRTGELFF. The CDR3 DNA reads TGTGCCAGCAGCCCCGACAGGGTGAGGACCGGGGAGCTGTTTTTT. Filled out from reference TRBV5-4 and TRBJ2-2, the complete variable domain reads ETGVTQSPTHLIKTRGQQVTLRCSSQSGHNTVSWYQQALGQGPQFIFQYYREEENGRGNFPPRFSGLQFPNYSSELNVNALELDDSALYLCASSPDRVRTGELFFGEGSRLTVL.

The chain uses TRBV7-9 and TRBJ1-1, with a tentative D call TRBD1 (6 bases). Trimming stripped 5 bases from V and 5 bases from J, with 24 bases between. In germline, CDR1 is SEHNR, CDR2 FQNEAQ (reference sequence). The CDR3 contains 17 residues. This chain's CDR3 is CASSLGRQGHKGTEAFF. The CDR3 nucleotides read TGTGCCAGCAGCCTGGGACGCCAGGGGCATAAAGGGACTGAAGCTTTCTTT.

Details on this clonotype: Germline and junction disagree at one end, which may indicate a read error. The CDR3 region is CSAGETERGRTDTQYF. The CDR3 DNA reads as TGCAGTGCTGGAGAAACGGAGCGGGGGCGTACAGATACGCAGTATTTT. The chain is built from TRBV20-1 and TRBJ2-3; TRBD2 matches 8 bases. The CDR3 sequence is 16 residues long. CDR1 is DFQATT, CDR2 SNEGSKA, per germline (reference sequence).

This clonotype was seen a few times. The chain uses TRBV15 and TRBJ2-1; D gene uncertain. The germline V gene has CDR1 LNHNV and CDR2 YYDKDF (reference sequence). The CDR3 totals 15 residues. Deletions cut 0 bases from V and 6 bases from J, with 12 bases between. The CDR3 region is CATSRERVNLNEQFF. The CDR3 coding sequence is TGTGCCACCAGCAGAGAAAGGGTCAACCTCAATGAGCAGTTCTTC.

DNA of the CDR3: TGTGCCAGCAGCCAGATCGGACAGGGGAGGAATCAGCCCCAGCATTTT. It encodes CASSQIGQGRNQPQHF. The chain is built from TRBV12-3 or TRBV12-4 and TRBJ1-5, with 9 positions matching TRBD1. V was clipped by 6 bases and J by 4 bases; unmatched bases: 10. CDR3 size: 16 residues.

This chain links TRBV12-3 or TRBV12-4 with TRBJ2-3, with TRBD2 as a possible D gene (5 bases). This CDR3 has 14 residues. V shed 2 bases and J shed 2 bases, with 8 bases lying between them. CDR3 in DNA: TGTGCCAGCAGTTTACGGGAAGACACAGATACGCAGTATTTT. This sequence encodes CASSLREDTDTQYF.

This chain connects TRBV25-1 to TRBJ2-1; D gene unclear. The CDR3 covers 14 residues. The germline gives CDR1 MGHDK, CDR2 SYGVNS. Between the trimmed V and J ends, which lost 6 bases and 0 bases, there was a span of 9 bases. The CDR3 nucleotides read TGTGCCAGCAGGGACGGAAGCTCCTACAATGAGCAGTTCTTC. Residues: CASRDGSSYNEQFF.

The chain combines TRBV19 with TRBJ2-7; D unclear. CDR3 length equals 15 residues. Germline V gene lookup returns CDR1 LNHDA and CDR2 SQIVND (reference sequence). The germline V and J ends were trimmed by 4 bases and 5 bases, with 18 bases remaining between them. CDR3 bases: TGTGCCAGTAGTACTCGGGCCTTCTCGAGCGACGAGCAGTACTTC. Translated, it gives CASSTRAFSSDEQYF.

The V call is TRBV6-2 or TRBV6-3, the J call TRBJ2-5, with D uncertain. Trimming shortened V by 2 bases and J by 2 bases, and 9 bases separated the two germline ends. There are 14 residues in the CDR3. Germline V gives CDR1 MNHEY, CDR2 SVGEGT. As DNA, the CDR3 is TGTGCCAGCAGTTACCCGGACGGACAAGAGACCCAGTACTTC. Translation gives CASSYPDGQETQYF.

CDR3 amino acids: CASRTGTDTQYF. DNA for the CDR3: TGTGCCAGCAGGACGGGCACAGATACGCAGTATTTT. The V call is TRBV25-1, the J call TRBJ2-3, with D unresolved. V was clipped by 6 bases and J by 1 base, with 5 bases between them. This CDR3 is 12 amino acids long. From germline, CDR1 is MGHDK and CDR2 SYGVNS.

This clonotype has a handful of counts. J is TRBJ1-2 and V is TRBV29-1, with D perhaps TRBD1 (5 bases). The V end was cut by 4 bases, the J end by 5 bases, with 14 bases between. The CDR3 spans 13 residues. The germline V gene has CDR1 SQVTM and CDR2 ANQGSEA. In DNA, the CDR3 is TGCAGCGTTGCCCGTACCTCAGGGTATGGCTACACCTTC. This sequence encodes CSVARTSGYGYTF.

This clonotype was observed a few times. The chain links TRBV11-2 to TRBJ1-1, with no clear D. CDR3 length: 14 residues. Germline values: CDR1 SGHAT, CDR2 FQNNGV. The V gene lost 5 bases and the J gene lost 1 base, with 11 bases spanning the gap. CDR3 sequence reads: CASSVGLANTEAFF. CDR3 in DNA: TGTGCCAGCAGCGTAGGACTGGCGAACACTGAAGCTTTCTTT.

The rearrangement uses TRBV6-6 and TRBJ1-2; D is unclear. The CDR3 contains 12 residues. Deletions cut 8 bases from V and 2 bases from J, with 9 bases between. CDR1 MNHNY and CDR2 SVGAGI come from the germline V gene (reference sequence). The CDR3 sequence is CASEGRNYGYTF. Written as DNA, the CDR3 is TGTGCCAGCGAGGGCAGAAACTATGGCTACACCTTC.

The chain combines TRBV5-1 with TRBJ2-4, with a tentative D call TRBD2 (5 bases). The CDR3 covers 15 residues. V lost 0 bases, J lost 10 bases, and 17 bases lay in between. Germline values: CDR1 SGHRS, CDR2 YFSETQ. For the CDR3, the DNA is TGCGCCAGCAGCTTGGCCGAGTCGGGGTTAGGGATTCAGTACTTC. Its protein is CASSLAESGLGIQYF.

The chain combines TRBV20-1 with TRBJ2-7; the match to TRBD2 covers 10 bases. This CDR3 spans 15 amino acids. Germline CDR1 DFQATT, CDR2 SNEGSKA (reference sequence). After removal of 2 bases from V and 7 bases from J, the junction contained 11 bases not matched to a gene. The CDR3 sequence: CSARPGLAIYNEQYF. In DNA form, the CDR3 reads TGCAGTGCTAGACCGGGACTAGCGATCTACAATGAGCAGTACTTC.